These 4 T cell receptor beta chains were all obtained from the same sample, sequenced in a study of cytomegalovirus exposure and HLA in healthy donors. Primers for the PCR totalled 60 Vbeta and 13 Jbeta. Libraries were prepared by immunoSEQ multiplex PCR; TCRdb keeps only in-frame clonotypes and omits some of them. The sample has 100,000 to 150,000 clones, about 68% seen once; the top ten hold roughly 11%. Sequenced material: PBMCs. These receptors originate from a woman aged 50 to 65 in good health and CMV-seropositive.

The V gene is TRBV7-2, the J gene TRBJ1-4, with D tentatively TRBD1 (6 bases). The ends were cut back, 5 bases at V and 4 bases at J, with 11 bases in the middle. CDR1 and CDR2 from the germline V gene are SGHTA and FQGNSA. CDR3 length: 14 residues. DNA of the CDR3: TGTGCCAGCAGCCTGGGCAGGGGTAATGAAAAACTGTTTTTT. This codes for CASSLGRGNEKLFF.

V and J are TRBV5-1 and TRBJ1-2; 7 nucleotides match TRBD1. Germline CDR1 is SGHRS and CDR2 is YFSETQ. V dropped 4 bases and J dropped 0; count of bases not matched to a gene: 6. This CDR3 has 15 amino acids. The CDR3 sequence: CASSPGQVPNYGYTF. CDR3 DNA: TGCGCCAGCAGCCCAGGACAGGTACCTAACTATGGCTACACCTTC.

This clone showed up just a few times. The same CDR3 is also encoded by other DNA sequences in this sample. The V gene is TRBV4-3, the J gene TRBJ1-4, with D maybe TRBD1 (5 bases). The germline CDR1 and CDR2 sequences are LGHNA and YSLEER. V was cut by 0 bases and J by 0 bases, with 8 bases left in between. This CDR3 has 16 residues. CDR3 nucleotides: TGCGCCAGCAGCCAAGATCTAGGGGCAACTAATGAAAAACTGTTTTTT. Its protein is CASSQDLGATNEKLFF.

This chain connects TRBV10-2 to TRBJ1-1; TRBD1 matches at 9 bases. The CDR3 runs 15 residues. V was pared by 2 bases and J by 7 bases, with 8 bases of the junction left unmatched. Germline CDR1 is WSHSY and CDR2 is SAAADI. CDR3 bases: TGCGCCAGCAGTGAGGAGAGGGCGGGACAGGGTGAAGCTTTCTTT. The encoded protein is CASSEERAGQGEAFF.